One and the same sample provided the 26 T cell receptor beta chains below, sequenced in a study of T cell responses to AZD1222 COVID-19 vaccine. The table came from immunoSEQ multiplex PCR; TCRdb's copy has only in-frame clones and leaves some out. The repertoire holds approximately 200,000 clones, with roughly nine tenths as singletons. Material: peripheral blood, obtained 28 days after the second AZD1222 dose. The receptor set was obtained from an adult who received the AZD1222 COVID-19 vaccine.

This clone was recorded once. CDR3 in amino acids: CASSFSRGRPDTQYF. The CDR3 region has the DNA TGTGCCAGCAGTTTCTCCCGCGGGCGACCAGATACGCAGTATTTT. This rearrangement joins TRBV27 to TRBJ2-3; D perhaps matches TRBD2 (5 bases). From germline, CDR1 is MNHEY and CDR2 SMNVEV (reference sequence). The CDR3 extends over 15 amino acids. The V end was cut by 3 bases, the J end by 4 bases, with 14 bases between.

This clone has just one count. The chain joins TRBV28 to TRBJ2-1; 15 bases align to TRBD2. After removal of 3 bases from V and 0 bases from J, the junction contained 12 bases not matched to a gene. In germline, CDR1 is MDHEN, CDR2 SYDVKM. The CDR3 is made up of 21 amino acids. DNA of the CDR3: TGTGCCAGCAGTTTGGGTGGACGGGGGACTAGCGGGAGGAGCTCCTACAATGAGCAGTTCTTC. This encodes CASSLGGRGTSGRSSYNEQFF.

This clone was seen once. The chain joins TRBV9 to TRBJ2-3, with D perhaps matching TRBD2 (5 bases). V was trimmed by 5 bases and J by 7 bases, leaving 20 bases between them. The CDR3 contains 15 residues. Germline V gives CDR1 SGDLS, CDR2 YYNGEE. The CDR3 region has the DNA TGTGCCAGCAGTCCCACCGGGAACCCAATCAATACGCAGTATTTT. The encoded protein is CASSPTGNPINTQYF.

The CDR3: CASRVGQLSEKLFF. DNA of the CDR3: TGTGCCAGCCGGGTCGGGCAGTTGAGTGAAAAACTGTTTTTT. The chain couples TRBV27 to TRBJ1-4; no clear D gene. V was trimmed by 8 bases and J by 7 bases, leaving 17 bases between them. This CDR3 is 14 amino acids long. Germline lookup yields CDR1 MNHEY and CDR2 SMNVEV (reference sequence).

The chain combines TRBV5-4 with TRBJ1-3; 10 bases agree with TRBD1. The CDR3 has 16 residues. Germline CDR1 and CDR2: SGHNT and YYREEE (reference sequence). Unmatched junction bases numbered 4, after V lost 3 bases and J lost 1 base. The CDR3 region is CASSSTGGWSGNTIYF. CDR3 nucleotides: TGTGCCAGCAGCTCGACAGGGGGCTGGTCTGGAAACACCATATATTTT.

V usage is TRBV5-1 and J usage is TRBJ2-5; D possibly corresponds to TRBD1 (5 bases). The CDR3 is 16 residues long. Germline V gene sequence: CDR1 SGHRS, CDR2 YFSETQ. The V gene lost 0 bases and the J gene lost 2 bases, with 14 bases spanning the gap. The CDR3 spells CASSLGITGLQETQYF. CDR3 coding DNA: TGCGCCAGCAGCTTGGGTATAACAGGCTTACAAGAGACCCAGTACTTC.

V and J are TRBV11-2 and TRBJ2-3, with 8 bases fitting TRBD2. The CDR3 has 16 amino acids. Trimming at V came to 5 bases and at J to 4 bases, leaving 11 bases not matched to a gene. The V gene's germline CDR1 is SGHAT and CDR2 FQNNGV. The CDR3 region is CASSPKMAGGPDTQYF. CDR3 sequence (DNA): TGTGCCAGCAGCCCAAAAATGGCGGGGGGTCCAGATACGCAGTATTTT.

This rearrangement joins TRBV19 to TRBJ2-7; 7 bases align to TRBD1. The germline CDR1 and CDR2 sequences are LNHDA and SQIVND (reference sequence). With 3 bases clipped from V and 3 bases from J, the junction kept 5 bases outside the gene matches. The length of the CDR3 is 14 residues. The CDR3 region is CASSIPGTVYEQYF. For the CDR3, the DNA is TGTGCCAGTAGTATTCCCGGGACAGTCTACGAGCAGTACTTC.

The chain couples TRBV7-9 to TRBJ2-7, with D tentatively TRBD1 or TRBD2 (7 bases each). Per germline, CDR1 SEHNR and CDR2 FQNEAQ (reference sequence). Trimming pared 4 bases from V and 2 bases from J, leaving 24 bases between. This CDR3 contains 18 residues. The CDR3 DNA reads as TGTGCCAGCAGCTATAGGATTCAGGGGGGGACCGGTACCTACGAGCAGTACTTC. Translation: CASSYRIQGGTGTYEQYF.

The chain joins TRBV28 to TRBJ1-4; no clear D. Germline V lookup: CDR1 MDHEN, CDR2 SYDVKM. The CDR3 has 15 amino acids. V was cut by 3 bases and J by 10 bases, with 18 bases left in between. The CDR3 DNA reads TGTGCCAGCAGTTTTTATGCAGGCCGATCCGGAAAACTGTTTTTT. This gives the protein CASSFYAGRSGKLFF. Looking up the rest from reference TRBV28 and TRBJ1-4 gives the full variable domain: DVKVTQSSRYLVKRTGEKVFLECVQDMDHENMFWYRQDPGLGLRLIYFSYDVKMKEKGDIPEGYSVSREKKERFSLILESASTNQTSMYLCASSFYAGRSGKLFFGSGTQLSVL.

The rearrangement joins TRBV27 to TRBJ2-7; TRBD1 agrees at 10 bases. Trimming removed 7 bases from V and 4 bases from J; junction bases left unmatched: 7. Germline V gives CDR1 MNHEY, CDR2 SMNVEV (reference sequence). The CDR3 is 14 amino acids. CDR3 sequence reads: CASILRTGGYEQYF. DNA for the CDR3: TGTGCCAGCATCCTACGGACAGGGGGTTACGAGCAGTACTTC.

This sequence joins TRBV30 and TRBJ2-6; D unclear. Trimming left V 4 bases short and J 2 bases short, with 12 bases between. The CDR3 length is 15 residues. Germline CDR1 reads GTSNPN; CDR2 reads SVGIG (reference sequence). The CDR3 sequence is CAWTKGGAGANVLTF. DNA of the CDR3: TGTGCCTGGACCAAGGGTGGCGCTGGGGCCAACGTCCTGACTTTC.

CDR3 protein: CASSLGGLTGNTIYF. The CDR3 DNA follows: TGTGCCAGCAGCTTAGGAGGACTTACTGGAAACACCATATATTTT. This chain uses TRBV5-4 with TRBJ1-3, with D hard to call. V was trimmed by 2 bases and J by 2 bases, leaving 11 bases between them. The CDR3 consists of 15 residues. The germline CDR1 and CDR2 sequences are SGHNT and YYREEE (reference sequence).

This sequence joins TRBV9 and TRBJ2-2; the D gene could be TRBD1 or TRBD2 (5 bases each). There are 15 residues in the CDR3. The germline gives CDR1 SGDLS, CDR2 YYNGEE. V shed 0 bases and J shed 4 bases, with 10 bases lying between them. This CDR3 is CASSVGDEPTGELFF. Here the CDR3 DNA reads TGTGCCAGCAGCGTAGGGGACGAACCCACCGGGGAGCTGTTTTTT.

J is TRBJ2-1 and V is TRBV7-3; D is tentatively TRBD1 or TRBD2 (6 bases each). This CDR3 is 13 amino acids long. Germline V gene sequence: CDR1 SGHTA, CDR2 FQGTGA. Trimming pared 5 bases from V and 9 bases from J, leaving 14 bases between. The CDR3 region has the DNA TGTGCCAGCAGCCCCGTGGGGGGCGGTGAGCAGTTCTTC. This sequence encodes CASSPVGGGEQFF.

The chain couples TRBV7-9 to TRBJ2-7; no clear D gene. Germline assignment: CDR1 SEHNR and CDR2 FQNEAQ (reference sequence). Between the trimmed V and J ends, which lost 5 bases and 2 bases, there was a span of 10 bases. This CDR3 is built from 13 residues. The CDR3 nucleotides are TGTGCCAGCAGCCAAGGGAATGCCTACGAGCAGTACTTC. It specifies CASSQGNAYEQYF.

The chain carries TRBV6-5 and TRBJ2-7; unclear D gene. V lost 4 bases and J 2 bases, leaving 18 bases between the germline ends. The germline CDR1 and CDR2 sequences are MNHEY and SVGAGI. The CDR3 extends over 16 amino acids. CDR3 residues: CASSSPARVYAYEQYF. The DNA of the CDR3 is TGTGCCAGCAGTTCCCCCGCAAGGGTTTATGCCTACGAGCAGTACTTC.

This clone was observed once. This chain uses TRBV5-4 with TRBJ2-2; D is unclear. This CDR3 comprises 13 residues. V dropped 3 bases and J dropped 5 bases, with 8 bases sitting between them. From germline, CDR1 is SGHNT and CDR2 YYREEE (reference sequence). The CDR3 DNA follows: TGTGCCAGCAGCTCCCCCAGAACCGGGGAGCTGTTTTTT. It translates to CASSSPRTGELFF.

This clone was counted between two and nine times. The chain recombines TRBV19 with TRBJ1-1; 7 bases fit TRBD1. This CDR3 has 15 residues. The germline V gene encodes CDR1 LNHDA and CDR2 SQIVND (reference sequence). J lost 6 bases, V lost 0 bases, and 7 bases had no gene match. The CDR3 reads CASSIEGTGVSEAFF. Written as DNA, the CDR3 is TGTGCCAGTAGTATAGAAGGTACAGGGGTTTCTGAAGCTTTCTTT.

This chain connects TRBV5-1 to TRBJ1-2, with unresolved D. Trimming cost V 0 bases and J 2 bases, with 14 bases left between them. This CDR3 is built from 16 residues. Looked up from germline, CDR1 is SGHRS and CDR2 is YFSETQ. CDR3 sequence reads: CASSLGNRNLNYGYTF. In DNA, the CDR3 is TGCGCCAGCAGCTTGGGAAACCGTAATCTGAACTATGGCTACACCTTC.

This chain joins TRBV27 and TRBJ2-1, with 7 bases matching TRBD1. The CDR3 has 18 amino acids. The germline CDR1 and CDR2 sequences are MNHEY and SMNVEV (reference sequence). The V and J ends lost 2 bases and 6 bases, in that order; junction bases with no gene match: 16. CDR3 sequence: CASSLQTLAGTETNEQFF. The CDR3 bases are TGTGCCAGCAGTTTACAAACTCTCGCCGGGACAGAAACCAATGAGCAGTTCTTC.

The chain carries TRBV15 and TRBJ1-6, with 9 bases identical to TRBD1. Per germline, CDR1 LNHNV and CDR2 YYDKDF (reference sequence). The J segment lost 14 bases and the V segment lost 5 bases, leaving 16 bases of the junction unmatched. The CDR3 covers 16 residues. In nucleotides, the CDR3 is TGTGCCACCAGCCCCCGGGACAGGGCTTGGGGGGCGGCCCTCCACTTT. It is translated as CATSPRDRAWGAALHF.

The V call is TRBV6-5, the J call TRBJ2-1; D gene unclear. The CDR3 length is 15 residues. CDR1 MNHEY and CDR2 SVGAGI come from the germline V gene. V was clipped by 5 bases and J by 0 bases, with 11 bases between them. This chain's CDR3 is CASSTRSTSYNEQFF. The CDR3 DNA is TGTGCCAGCAGTACCCGGAGTACCTCCTACAATGAGCAGTTCTTC.

CDR3 in DNA: TGTGCCAGCAGGAATCCAGGTGGCTACACCTTC. This codes for CASRNPGGYTF. J is TRBJ1-2 and V is TRBV28; D is ambiguous. Germline V gene lookup returns CDR1 MDHEN and CDR2 SYDVKM. V lost 6 bases to trimming and J lost 7 bases, with 9 bases between them. The CDR3 runs to 11 residues.

The gene calls are TRBV6-5 and TRBJ1-1; weak D call: TRBD1 (6 bases). The germline gives CDR1 MNHEY, CDR2 SVGAGI. The CDR3 has 14 residues. The ends were cut back, 8 bases at V and 0 bases at J, with 13 bases in the middle. CDR3 protein: CASAGGRLNTEAFF. The DNA for the CDR3 is TGTGCCAGCGCGGGGGGGCGGCTGAACACTGAAGCTTTCTTT.

The CDR3 DNA reads TGTGCCAGCAGTGATCAGGCAGAAGCTTTCTTT. Translating it yields CASSDQAEAFF. V gene TRBV6-1 combines with J gene TRBJ1-1; no definite D call. Per germline, CDR1 MNHNS and CDR2 SASEGT. With 3 bases removed from V and 8 bases from J, the gap between germline ends came to 7 bases. This CDR3 comprises 11 residues.